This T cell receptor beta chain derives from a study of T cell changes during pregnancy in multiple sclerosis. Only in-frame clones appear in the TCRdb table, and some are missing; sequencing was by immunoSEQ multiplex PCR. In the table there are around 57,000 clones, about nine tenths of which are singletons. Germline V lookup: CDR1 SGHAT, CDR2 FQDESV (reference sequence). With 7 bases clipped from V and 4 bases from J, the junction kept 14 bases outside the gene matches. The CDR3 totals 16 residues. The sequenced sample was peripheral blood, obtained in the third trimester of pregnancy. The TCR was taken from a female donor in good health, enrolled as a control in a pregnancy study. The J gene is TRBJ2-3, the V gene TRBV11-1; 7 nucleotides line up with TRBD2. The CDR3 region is CASTASTSVFPDTQYF. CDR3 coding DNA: TGTGCCAGCACAGCTTCCACTAGCGTTTTCCCAGATACGCAGTATTTT.